The source of this T cell receptor beta chain is a study of blood T cell repertoires in COVID-19 (dated by TCRdb to the early 2020s). Study-level background: The collaborator samples originated in the United States, Italy and Spain and spanned the acute and convalescent phases of COVID-19. Deeply sampled blood TCRbeta repertoires from subjects exposed to, actively infected with, or recovered from COVID-19 were included in the dataset. Samples came from the ongoing ImmuneRACE study (first 160 participants) plus 1,254 subjects from 6 global collaborators. A freely available public database, intended as a resource for researchers studying the immune response to SARS-CoV-2, is where the repertoires were released. The material from the prospective study consisted of cDNA or gDNA derived from T cells, B-cell-depleted T cells, or PBMCs. HLA class I and class II types, where available, came from metadata supplied by the sample provider rather than from assay-based typing. The sample metadata nearly always contained a de-identified subject ID, COVID-19 status, age in years and sex. The paper as a whole reports these results and caveats: The quantity of clinical and demographic metadata differed by source and by participant and was supplied without curation.

TCRbeta CDR3 regions were amplified from genomic DNA using the immunoSEQ Assay, a bias-controlled multiplex PCR. The original pipeline was this. Within the assay, amplification of reference gene primers was used to estimate how many nucleated cells each sample contained. To quantify the absolute abundance of each unique TCRbeta CDR3 rearrangement, sequence reads were collapsed and filtered. For each sample, productive Simpson clonality was calculated by taking the square root of Simpson's diversity index across productive rearrangements. As stored in TCRdb, this immuneACCESS dataset retains in-frame rearrangements with V and J assigned. A fraction of the clones does not appear; measured against another copy, unresolved V genes explain less than half of the discrepancy, and the remainder lacks a known reason. That table supplies the V and J calls and clone size; D and trimming were determined from the DNA. This sample has some 200,000 clones in its table, and 75% to 80% of those were observed once. The ten largest clones add up to about 25% of the sample.

Germline trimming: 8 bases from V, 9 bases from J; junction bases outside gene matches: 4. CDR1 and CDR2 are drawn from the germline V gene: MDHEN, SYDVKM. Measured from the cysteine to the phenylalanine, the CDR3 is 13 residues long. Only the CDR3 region is kept as DNA, spanning 39 bases read in frame from base 1. Points on this clone: Which antigen it targets is not known. Base qualities were left out, and no much larger clone turns up one base away.

Collaborating institutions collected whole blood in K2EDTA tubes following their own protocols. For TCRbeta analysis, collaborator samples were shipped as frozen whole blood, as isolated PBMCs, or as DNA extracted from either sample type. Material for sequencing was peripheral blood. The sequence was obtained from a woman aged 70-85 years with acute or convalescent COVID-19. The chain employs TRBV28 and TRBJ1-6, and 10 junction bases match TRBD1. The CDR3 corresponds to CASAGTGASPLHF. Read as DNA, the sequence is TGTGCCAGCGCGGGGACAGGGGCTTCACCCCTCCACTTT.